This T cell receptor (beta chain) was retrieved from a study of blood T cell repertoires in COVID-19. Turning to the study itself: Whether acute or convalescent, the COVID-19 samples came from the United States, Italy and Spain. PBMCs, B-cell-depleted T cells, or T cells were the source of the cDNA or gDNA that made up the material.

Original analysis: Reference gene primers were amplified, and this amplification served to estimate nucleated cell counts. TCRdb keeps only in-frame clones here, not all; method: immunoSEQ multiplex PCR. V and J calls and clone size are as listed in that table; D and trimming were resolved from the DNA. This table has about 180,000 clones, over 75% appearing once. This clone was recorded a few times. This TCR was recovered from a woman between 70 and 85 years old with acute or convalescent COVID-19. Input material: peripheral blood.

CDR3 in DNA: TGTGCCAGCAGCGCCACAGGGCCCGGGGCCAACGTCCTGACTTTC. It specifies CASSATGPGANVLTF. The chain combines TRBV11-2 with TRBJ2-6; tentatively, D is TRBD1 (6 bases). V was cut by 5 bases and J by 4 bases, with 12 bases left in between. The CDR3 loop spans 15 amino acids. Germline V lookup: CDR1 SGHAT, CDR2 FQNNGV.